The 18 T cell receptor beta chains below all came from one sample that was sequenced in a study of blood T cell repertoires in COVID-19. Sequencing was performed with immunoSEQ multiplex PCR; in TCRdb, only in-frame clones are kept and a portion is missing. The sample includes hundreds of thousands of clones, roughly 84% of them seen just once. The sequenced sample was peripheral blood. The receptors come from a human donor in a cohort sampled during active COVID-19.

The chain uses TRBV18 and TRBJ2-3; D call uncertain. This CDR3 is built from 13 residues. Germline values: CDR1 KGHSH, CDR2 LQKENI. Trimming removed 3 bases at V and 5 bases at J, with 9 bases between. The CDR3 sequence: CASSPYREDTQYF. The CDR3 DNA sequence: TGTGCCAGCTCACCCTACCGAGAAGATACGCAGTATTTT.

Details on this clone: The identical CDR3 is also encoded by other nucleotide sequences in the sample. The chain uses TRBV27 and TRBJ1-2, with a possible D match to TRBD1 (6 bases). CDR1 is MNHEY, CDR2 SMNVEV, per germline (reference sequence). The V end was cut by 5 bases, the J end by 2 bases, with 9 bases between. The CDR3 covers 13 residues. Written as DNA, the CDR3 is TGTGCCAGCAGTCGGACAGAAAACTATGGCTACACCTTC. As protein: CASSRTENYGYTF.

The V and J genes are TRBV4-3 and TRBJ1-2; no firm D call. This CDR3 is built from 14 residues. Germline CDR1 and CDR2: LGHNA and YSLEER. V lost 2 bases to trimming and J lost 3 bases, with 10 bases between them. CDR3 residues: CASSQLITDYGYTF. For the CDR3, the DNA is TGCGCCAGCAGCCAACTAATAACTGACTATGGCTACACCTTC.

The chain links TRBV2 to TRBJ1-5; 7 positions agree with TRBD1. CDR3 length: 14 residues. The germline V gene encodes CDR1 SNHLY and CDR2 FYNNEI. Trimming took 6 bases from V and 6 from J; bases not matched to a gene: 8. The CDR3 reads CASRNTGEGQPQHF. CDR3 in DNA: TGTGCCAGCAGGAATACAGGGGAAGGTCAGCCCCAGCATTTT.

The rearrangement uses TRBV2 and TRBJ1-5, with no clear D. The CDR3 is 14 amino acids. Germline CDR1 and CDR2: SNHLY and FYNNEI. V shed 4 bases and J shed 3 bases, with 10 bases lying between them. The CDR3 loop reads CASSVLQDNQPQHF. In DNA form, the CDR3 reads TGTGCCAGCAGTGTCTTACAAGACAATCAGCCCCAGCATTTT. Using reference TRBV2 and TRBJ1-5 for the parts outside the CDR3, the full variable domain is EPEVTQTPSHQVTQMGQEVILRCVPISNHLYFYWYRQILGQKVEFLVSFYNNEISEKSEIFDDQFSVERPDGSNFTLKIRSTKLEDSAMYFCASSVLQDNQPQHFGDGTRLSIL.

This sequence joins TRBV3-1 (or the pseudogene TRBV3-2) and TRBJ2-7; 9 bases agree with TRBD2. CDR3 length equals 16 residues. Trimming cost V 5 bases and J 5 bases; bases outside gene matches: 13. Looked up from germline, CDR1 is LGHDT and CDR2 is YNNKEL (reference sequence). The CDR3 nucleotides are TGTGCCAGCAGCGCCTTCTCCGGCGGGGGGGCCGACGAGCAGTACTTC. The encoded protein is CASSAFSGGGADEQYF.

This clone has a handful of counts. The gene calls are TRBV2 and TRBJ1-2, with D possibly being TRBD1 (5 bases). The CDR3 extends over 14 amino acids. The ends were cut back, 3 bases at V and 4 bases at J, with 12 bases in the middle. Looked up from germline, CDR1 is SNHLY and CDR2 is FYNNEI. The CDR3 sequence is CASSELRGLYGYTF. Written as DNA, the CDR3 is TGTGCCAGCAGTGAGCTACGGGGACTCTATGGCTACACCTTC.

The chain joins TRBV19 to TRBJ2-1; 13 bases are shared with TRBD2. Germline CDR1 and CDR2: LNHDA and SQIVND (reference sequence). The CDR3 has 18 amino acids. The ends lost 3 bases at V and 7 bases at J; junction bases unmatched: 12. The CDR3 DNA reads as TGTGCCAGTAGTATGAAACCCTTGACTAGCGGGGGGATGAATGAGCAGTTCTTC. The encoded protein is CASSMKPLTSGGMNEQFF.

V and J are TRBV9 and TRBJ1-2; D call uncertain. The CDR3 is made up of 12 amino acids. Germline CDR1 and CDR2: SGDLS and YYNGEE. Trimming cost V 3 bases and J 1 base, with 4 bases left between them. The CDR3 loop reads CASSARNYGYTF. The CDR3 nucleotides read TGTGCCAGCAGCGCCCGTAACTATGGCTACACCTTC.

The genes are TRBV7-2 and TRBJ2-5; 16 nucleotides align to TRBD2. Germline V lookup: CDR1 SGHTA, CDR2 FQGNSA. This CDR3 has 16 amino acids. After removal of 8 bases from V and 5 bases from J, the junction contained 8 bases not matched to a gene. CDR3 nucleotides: TGTGCCAGCCGCCGGGGACTAGCGGGGGGGCGGGAGACCCAGTACTTC. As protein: CASRRGLAGGRETQYF.

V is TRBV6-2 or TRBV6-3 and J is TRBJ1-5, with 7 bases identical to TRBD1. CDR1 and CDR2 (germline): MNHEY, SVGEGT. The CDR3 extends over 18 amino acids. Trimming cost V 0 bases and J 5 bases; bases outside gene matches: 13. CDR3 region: CASSYSSGGISLDQPQHF. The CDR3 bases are TGTGCCAGCAGTTACTCGTCAGGGGGGATTTCGCTAGATCAGCCCCAGCATTTT.

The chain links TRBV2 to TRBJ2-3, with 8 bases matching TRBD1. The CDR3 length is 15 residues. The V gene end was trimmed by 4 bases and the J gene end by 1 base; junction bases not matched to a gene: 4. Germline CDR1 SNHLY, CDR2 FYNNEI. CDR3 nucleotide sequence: TGTGCCAGCAGTGTTCCGACAGGGGGCACAGATACGCAGTATTTT. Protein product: CASSVPTGGTDTQYF. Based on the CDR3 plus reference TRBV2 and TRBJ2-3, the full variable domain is EPEVTQTPSHQVTQMGQEVILRCVPISNHLYFYWYRQILGQKVEFLVSFYNNEISEKSEIFDDQFSVERPDGSNFTLKIRSTKLEDSAMYFCASSVPTGGTDTQYFGPGTRLTVL.

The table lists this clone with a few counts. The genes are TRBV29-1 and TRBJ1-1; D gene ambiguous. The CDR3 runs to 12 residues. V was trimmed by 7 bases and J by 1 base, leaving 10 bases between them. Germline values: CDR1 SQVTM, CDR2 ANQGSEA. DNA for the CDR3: TGCAGCGCCTACCGGGGGAACACTGAAGCTTTCTTT. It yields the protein CSAYRGNTEAFF.

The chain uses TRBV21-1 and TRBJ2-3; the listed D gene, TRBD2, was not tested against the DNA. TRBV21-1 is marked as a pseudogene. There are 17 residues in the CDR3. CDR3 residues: CASSKVGTTAPGGTQYF. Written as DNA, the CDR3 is TGTGCCAGCAGCAAGGTTGGGACTACGGCTCCGGGGGGTACGCAGTATTTT.

CDR3 in DNA: TGTGCCAGCAGCAGACAGGGGGGAGGCAATCAGCCCCAGCATTTT. Amino acid sequence: CASSRQGGGNQPQHF. The rearrangement joins TRBV7-2 to TRBJ1-5, with 9 bases that match TRBD1. The CDR3 loop spans 15 amino acids. Germline V gene sequence: CDR1 SGHTA, CDR2 FQGNSA. V dropped 5 bases and J dropped 2; count of bases not matched to a gene: 4.

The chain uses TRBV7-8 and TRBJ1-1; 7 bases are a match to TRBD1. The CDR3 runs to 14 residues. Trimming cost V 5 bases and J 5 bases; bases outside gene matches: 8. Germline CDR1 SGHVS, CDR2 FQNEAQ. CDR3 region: CASSLGQRRTEAFF. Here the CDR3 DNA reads TGTGCCAGCAGCCTGGGACAGAGGAGGACTGAAGCTTTCTTT.

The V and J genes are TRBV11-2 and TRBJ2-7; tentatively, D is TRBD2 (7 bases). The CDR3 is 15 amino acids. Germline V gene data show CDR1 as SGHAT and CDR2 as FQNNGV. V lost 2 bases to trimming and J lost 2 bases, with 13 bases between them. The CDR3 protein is CASSLRGDTAYEQYF. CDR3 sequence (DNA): TGTGCCAGCAGCTTACGGGGGGACACAGCCTACGAGCAGTACTTC.

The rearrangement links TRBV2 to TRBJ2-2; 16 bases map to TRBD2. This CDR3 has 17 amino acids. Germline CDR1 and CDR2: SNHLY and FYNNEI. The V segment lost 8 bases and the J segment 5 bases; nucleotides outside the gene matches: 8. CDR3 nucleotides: TGTGCCAGCGCGGGACTAGCGGGGGGGCCGAGGACCGGGGAGCTGTTTTTT. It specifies CASAGLAGGPRTGELFF.